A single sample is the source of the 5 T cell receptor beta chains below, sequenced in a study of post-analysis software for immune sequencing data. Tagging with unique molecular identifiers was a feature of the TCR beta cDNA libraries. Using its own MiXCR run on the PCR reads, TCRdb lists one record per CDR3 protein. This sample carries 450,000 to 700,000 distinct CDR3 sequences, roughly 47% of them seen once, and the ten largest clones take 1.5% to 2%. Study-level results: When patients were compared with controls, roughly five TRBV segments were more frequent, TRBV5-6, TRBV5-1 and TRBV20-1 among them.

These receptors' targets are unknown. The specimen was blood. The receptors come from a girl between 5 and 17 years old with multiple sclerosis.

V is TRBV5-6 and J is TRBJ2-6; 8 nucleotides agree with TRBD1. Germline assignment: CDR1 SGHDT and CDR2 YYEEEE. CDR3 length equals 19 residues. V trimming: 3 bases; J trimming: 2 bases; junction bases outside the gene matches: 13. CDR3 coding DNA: TGTGCCAGCAGCTCAGCCTTCGGGACAGGCCATACTGGGGCCAACGTCCTGACTTTC. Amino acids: CASSSAFGTGHTGANVLTF. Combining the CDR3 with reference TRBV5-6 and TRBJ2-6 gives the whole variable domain DAGVTQSPTHLIKTRGQQVTLRCSPKSGHDTVSWYQQALGQGPQFIFQYYEEEERQRGNFPDRFSGHQFPNYSSELNVNALLLGDSALYLCASSSAFGTGHTGANVLTFGAGSRLTVL.

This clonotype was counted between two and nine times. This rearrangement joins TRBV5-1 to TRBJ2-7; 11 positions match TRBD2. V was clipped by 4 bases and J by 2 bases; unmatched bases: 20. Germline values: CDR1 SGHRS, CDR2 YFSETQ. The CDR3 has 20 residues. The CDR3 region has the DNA TGCGCCAGCAGCACAGGCGGAGGGACCGCCCCTAGCGGGAGGACCTACGAGCAGTACTTC. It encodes CASSTGGGTAPSGRTYEQYF.

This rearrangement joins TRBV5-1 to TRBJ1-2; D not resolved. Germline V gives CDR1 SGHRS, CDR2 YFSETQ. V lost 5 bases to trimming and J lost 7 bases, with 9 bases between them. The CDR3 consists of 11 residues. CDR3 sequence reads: CASRSAGGYTF. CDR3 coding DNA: TGCGCCAGCAGGTCGGCGGGTGGCTACACCTTC.

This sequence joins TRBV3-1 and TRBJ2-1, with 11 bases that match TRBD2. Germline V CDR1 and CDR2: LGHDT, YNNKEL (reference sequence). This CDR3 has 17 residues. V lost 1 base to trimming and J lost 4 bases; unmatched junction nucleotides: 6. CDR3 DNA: TGTGCCAGCAGCCAAGGGGGGGGGACTAGCGGATACAATGAGCAGTTCTTC. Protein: CASSQGGGTSGYNEQFF.

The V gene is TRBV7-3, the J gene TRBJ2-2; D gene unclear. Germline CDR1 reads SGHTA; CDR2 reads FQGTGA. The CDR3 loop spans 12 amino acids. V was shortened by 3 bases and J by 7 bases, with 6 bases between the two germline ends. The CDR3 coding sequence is TGTGCCAGCAGCTTTAGGTTCGGGGAGCTGTTTTTT. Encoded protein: CASSFRFGELFF.